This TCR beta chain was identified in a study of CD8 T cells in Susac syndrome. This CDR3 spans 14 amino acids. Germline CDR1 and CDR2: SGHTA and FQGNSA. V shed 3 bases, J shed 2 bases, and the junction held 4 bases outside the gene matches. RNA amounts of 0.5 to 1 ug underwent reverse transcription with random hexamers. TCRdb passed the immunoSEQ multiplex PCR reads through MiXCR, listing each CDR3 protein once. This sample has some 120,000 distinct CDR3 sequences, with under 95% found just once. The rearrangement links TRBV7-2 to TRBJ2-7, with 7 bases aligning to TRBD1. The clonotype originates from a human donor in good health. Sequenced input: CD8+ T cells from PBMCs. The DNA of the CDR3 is TGTGCCAGCAGCTTGGGACAGTCGACCTACGAGCAGTACTTC. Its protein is CASSLGQSTYEQYF.